What follows are 29 T cell receptor beta chains derived from one specimen sequenced in a study of blood T cells in healthy people across ages. Next came a second PCR, run for about 6 to 12 cycles, which used a sample-barcoded 5' primer along with a J-beta primer mix. TCRdb reprocessed the 5' RACE reads with MiXCR, giving one entry per CDR3 protein. Of around 1,800,000 distinct CDR3 sequences in the sample, roughly 43% were seen once. The sample taken for sequencing was blood. Receptor source: a human donor in good health.

The rearrangement links TRBV7-9 to TRBJ1-2; a weak D match, TRBD1 (5 bases). The CDR3 runs to 17 residues. Germline assignment: CDR1 SEHNR and CDR2 FQNEAQ (reference sequence). Trimming pared 5 bases from V and 6 bases from J, leaving 25 bases between. CDR3 in amino acids: CASSPPEGRYRGDGYTF. The CDR3 DNA follows: TGTGCCAGCAGCCCCCCAGAGGGACGGTACCGGGGCGATGGCTACACCTTC.

This clonotype appeared many times. The chain links TRBV6-1 to TRBJ2-5; 11 positions agree with TRBD2. The CDR3 is made up of 16 amino acids. Looked up from germline, CDR1 is MNHNS and CDR2 is SASEGT. V was clipped by 1 base and J by 4 bases; unmatched bases: 5. The CDR3 reads CASSEELAGGTETQYF. DNA of the CDR3: TGTGCCAGCAGTGAAGAGCTAGCGGGGGGTACAGAGACCCAGTACTTC.

The chain recombines TRBV3-1 with TRBJ2-5, with 9 bases identical to TRBD1. This CDR3 has 15 residues. From germline, CDR1 is LGHDT and CDR2 YNNKEL (reference sequence). Trimming cost V 4 bases and J 4 bases; bases outside gene matches: 7. For the CDR3, the DNA is TGTGCCAGCAGCCCATGGGACAGGGAGGGAGAGACCCAGTACTTC. Translation: CASSPWDREGETQYF.

A few counts support this clonotype. V and J are TRBV12-3 or TRBV12-4 and TRBJ2-1, with D tentatively TRBD1 (6 bases). The CDR3 consists of 15 residues. V was pared by 2 bases and J by 5 bases, with 13 bases between. CDR3 nucleotide sequence: TGTGCCAGCAGTTTAATGGGGGCGGCCCACAATGAGCAGTTCTTC. Residues: CASSLMGAAHNEQFF.

This CDR3 is CASSLSVDDRALQPQHF. The CDR3 region has the DNA TGTGCCAGCAGTTTATCTGTGGATGACAGGGCGCTCCAGCCCCAGCATTTT. The chain employs TRBV27 and TRBJ1-5, with 7 bases aligning to TRBD1. Germline values: CDR1 MNHEY, CDR2 SMNVEV (reference sequence). The CDR3 extends over 17 amino acids. J lost 7 bases, V lost 0 bases, and 12 bases had no gene match.

This chain connects TRBV4-1 to TRBJ1-1; D may be TRBD1 (5 bases). Germline CDR1 is MGHRA and CDR2 is YSYEKL. CDR3 length equals 16 residues. The V gene lost 3 bases and the J gene lost 4 bases, with 18 bases spanning the gap. For the CDR3, the DNA is TGCGCCAGCAGCCACCTGGGGGGAGTTGGGGGCACTGAAGCTTTCTTT. It translates to CASSHLGGVGGTEAFF.

The chain employs TRBV7-6 and TRBJ1-1; 7 nucleotides agree with TRBD1. V shed 4 bases, J shed 3 bases, and the junction held 8 bases outside the gene matches. The CDR3 runs 15 residues. The germline CDR1 and CDR2 sequences are SGHVS and FNYEAQ. This CDR3 reads CASSSSPRGDTEAFF. CDR3 nucleotide sequence: TGTGCCAGCAGCTCCTCACCCAGGGGGGACACTGAAGCTTTCTTT.

This chain connects TRBV10-3 to TRBJ2-7; D may be TRBD1 (5 bases). Per germline, CDR1 ENHRY and CDR2 SYGVKD. Deletions cut 2 bases from V and 5 bases from J, with 7 bases between. CDR3 length: 12 residues. DNA of the CDR3: TGTGCCATCAGTGAGCAGGGTAACGAGCAGTACTTC. This encodes CAISEQGNEQYF.

This chain uses TRBV19 with TRBJ2-1, with D perhaps TRBD1 (5 bases). CDR1 is LNHDA and CDR2 is SQIVND in the germline V gene (reference sequence). CDR3 size: 14 residues. Trimming stripped 4 bases from V and 5 bases from J, with 12 bases between. CDR3 DNA sequence: TGTGCCAGTAGTAGGTCAGGGAAACACAATGAGCAGTTCTTC. It encodes CASSRSGKHNEQFF.

This clonotype occurred a few times. This chain connects TRBV7-9 to TRBJ1-4; no reliable D call. The CDR3 sequence is 14 residues long. V gave up 10 bases and J gave up 0 bases, with 12 bases separating them. Per the germline V gene, CDR1 is SEHNR and CDR2 is FQNEAQ (reference sequence). CDR3 nucleotides: TGTGCCACCGCCGTCATTGCAACTAATGAAAAACTGTTTTTT. Its translation is CATAVIATNEKLFF.

This clonotype was seen once. The rearrangement uses TRBV28 and TRBJ1-1; D might be TRBD1 (6 bases). Trimming shortened V by 6 bases and J by 1 base, and 12 bases separated the two germline ends. The CDR3 covers 14 residues. Germline CDR1 reads MDHEN; CDR2 reads SYDVKM. As DNA, the CDR3 is TGTGCCAGCAGACAACAGGGTCCGAACACTGAAGCTTTCTTT. Amino acid sequence: CASRQQGPNTEAFF.

This clonotype was counted between two and nine times. This chain links TRBV11-2 with TRBJ1-4, with a weak D call TRBD1 (6 bases). CDR1 is SGHAT and CDR2 is FQNNGV in the germline V gene. Trimming removed 5 bases from V and 2 bases from J, with 9 bases in between. The CDR3 covers 14 residues. The CDR3 is CASSQGQTNEKLFF. The CDR3 DNA reads as TGTGCCAGCAGCCAAGGACAGACTAATGAAAAACTGTTTTTT. The full variable domain, completed using reference TRBV11-2 and TRBJ1-4, is EAGVAQSPRYKIIEKRQSVAFWCNPISGHATLYWYQQILGQGPKLLIQFQNNGVVDDSQLPKDRFSAERLKGVDSTLKIQPAKLEDSAVYLCASSQGQTNEKLFFGSGTQLSVL.

The chain employs TRBV20-1 and TRBJ1-1, with D hard to call. Germline CDR1 and CDR2: DFQATT and SNEGSKA (reference sequence). The CDR3 length is 12 residues. The ends were cut back, 2 bases at V and 2 bases at J, with 6 bases in the middle. The CDR3 nucleotides are TGCAGTGCTAGAACGTATAACACTGAAGCTTTCTTT. This sequence encodes CSARTYNTEAFF.

V and J are TRBV5-1 and TRBJ2-1, with unresolved D. The CDR3 totals 13 residues. V gave up 7 bases and J gave up 5 bases, with 13 bases separating them. CDR1 and CDR2 (germline): SGHRS, YFSETQ. DNA of the CDR3: TGCGCCAGCGCCTTTGTGGGCCACAATGAGCAGTTCTTC. It translates to CASAFVGHNEQFF.

The chain links TRBV6-2 or TRBV6-3 to TRBJ2-7, with a possible D match to TRBD2 (5 bases). Germline V gives CDR1 MNHEY, CDR2 SVGEGT. Deletions cut 6 bases from V and 3 bases from J, with 12 bases between. CDR3 length: 13 amino acids. The CDR3 sequence: CASRTRTGYEQYF. In DNA form, the CDR3 reads TGTGCCAGCAGGACCCGGACTGGCTACGAGCAGTACTTC.

The chain joins TRBV7-9 to TRBJ1-4, with TRBD1 matching over 10 bases. The junction had 3 bases not matched to a gene; V was cut back by 5 bases and J by 6 bases. Germline CDR1 and CDR2: SEHNR and FQNEAQ (reference sequence). This CDR3 contains 14 residues. The CDR3 protein is CASSGTGVYEKLFF. For the CDR3, the DNA is TGTGCCAGCAGCGGGACAGGGGTCTATGAAAAACTGTTTTTT.

This clonotype was counted ten times or more. The V call is TRBV7-2, the J call TRBJ1-1; D not resolved. Trimming left V 6 bases short and J 1 base short, with 9 bases between. Looked up from germline, CDR1 is SGHTA and CDR2 is FQGNSA. This CDR3 spans 13 amino acids. The CDR3 region is CASSLYANTEAFF. The CDR3 region has the DNA TGTGCCAGCAGTTTATACGCGAACACTGAAGCTTTCTTT.

The rearrangement links TRBV29-1 to TRBJ1-5, with 9 positions matching TRBD1. The germline CDR1 and CDR2 sequences are SQVTM and ANQGSEA. With V trimmed by 5 bases and J by 6 bases, 8 bases remained unmatched. The CDR3 length is 14 residues. CDR3 region: CSVQSGTGSQPQHF. For the CDR3, the DNA is TGCAGCGTTCAATCCGGGACAGGGAGTCAGCCCCAGCATTTT. Drawing the rest from reference TRBV29-1 and TRBJ1-5, the complete variable domain is SAVISQKPSRDICQRGTSLTIQCQVDSQVTMMFWYRQQPGQSLTLIATANQGSEATYESGFVIDKFPISRPNLTFSTLTVSNMSPEDSSIYLCSVQSGTGSQPQHFGDGTRLSIL.

Ten or more counts support this clonotype. V gene TRBV12-3 or TRBV12-4 combines with J gene TRBJ2-2; either TRBD1 or TRBD2 may supply D (7 bases each). V lost 5 bases and J lost 3, with 19 bases in between. There are 17 residues in the CDR3. CDR3 in amino acids: CASSPSPAGGDTGELFF. As DNA, the CDR3 is TGTGCCAGCAGTCCTAGCCCGGCAGGGGGGGACACCGGGGAGCTGTTTTTT.

The V gene is TRBV7-6, the J gene TRBJ2-3; D is perhaps TRBD2 (7 bases). Trimming pared 5 bases from V and 2 bases from J, leaving 14 bases between. The CDR3 totals 15 residues. CDR1 is SGHVS and CDR2 is FNYEAQ in the germline V gene. CDR3 bases: TGTGCCAGCAGCCGAACGGGGGGCTCCACAGATACGCAGTATTTT. It is translated as CASSRTGGSTDTQYF.

The rearrangement joins TRBV20-1 to TRBJ2-3; a possible D gene is TRBD2 (5 bases). The germline V and J ends were trimmed by 1 base and 3 bases, with 17 bases remaining between them. This CDR3 contains 16 residues. Germline CDR1 is DFQATT and CDR2 is SNEGSKA (reference sequence). The CDR3 DNA is TGCAGTGCTAGAGTAGCGAGGGCGTCTCGAACAGATACGCAGTATTTT. Translating it yields CSARVARASRTDTQYF.

The V call is TRBV6-1, the J call TRBJ2-2, with 11 bases that match TRBD1. The germline V gene encodes CDR1 MNHNS and CDR2 SASEGT. The V segment lost 5 bases and the J segment 5 bases; nucleotides outside the gene matches: 10. The CDR3 contains 17 residues. CDR3 DNA: TGTGCCAGCAGTCCCCACGCCGGGACAGGGGGAACCGGGGAGCTGTTTTTT. Translating it yields CASSPHAGTGGTGELFF.

This clonotype was seen just once. An end of the junction differs from the germline gene, which may be a read error. This chain joins TRBV12-3 or TRBV12-4 and TRBJ1-5, with 8 nucleotides matching TRBD1. The CDR3 is 17 amino acids. DNA of the CDR3: TGTACCAGCAGCCACACCAAGGACAGGGATGATGATCAGCCCCAGCATTTT. Protein: CTSSHTKDRDDDQPQHF.

This chain uses TRBV21-1 with TRBJ2-6. TRBV21-1 is marked as a pseudogene. CDR3 length equals 11 residues. The CDR3 reads CASERANVLTF. The DNA for the CDR3 is TGTGCCAGCGAAAGGGCCAACGTCCTGACTTTC.

Concerning this clonotype: Possible read error: a much larger clone is one base away. The rearrangement uses TRBV3-1 and TRBJ2-7; D call uncertain. The CDR3 has 14 residues. The germline gives CDR1 LGHDT, CDR2 YNNKEL (reference sequence). CDR3 in amino acids: CACSQPPESYEQYF. The CDR3 region has the DNA TGTGCCTGCAGCCAACCCCCTGAATCCTACGAGCAGTACTTC.

In this sample, this clonotype turned up a few times. J is TRBJ1-5 and V is TRBV28; tentatively, D is TRBD1 (5 bases). The length of the CDR3 is 13 residues. Trimming took off 11 bases at V and 3 bases at J, with 14 bases between the two ends. Looked up from germline, CDR1 is MDHEN and CDR2 is SYDVKM. The CDR3 DNA sequence: TGTGCCTGCACTTGGGGGGACAATCAGCCCCAGCATTTT. Its translation is CACTWGDNQPQHF.

J is TRBJ1-1 and V is TRBV12-3 or TRBV12-4; tentative D call: TRBD1 (5 bases). The CDR3 is 14 amino acids. V was shortened by 10 bases and J by 4 bases, with 19 bases between the two germline ends. CDR3 DNA sequence: TGTGCCACACGGTGGGGGGAGGGTGTCACTGAAGCTTTCTTT. Translating it yields CATRWGEGVTEAFF.

The chain links TRBV5-6 to TRBJ2-3, with 7 bases matching TRBD1. Germline assignment: CDR1 SGHDT and CDR2 YYEEEE. This CDR3 spans 17 amino acids. Unmatched junction bases numbered 10, after V lost 3 bases and J lost 0 bases. The DNA of the CDR3 is TGTGCCAGCAGCTCCCGATGGACAGGTGGAAGCACAGATACGCAGTATTTT. It translates to CASSSRWTGGSTDTQYF.

The chain has TRBV7-2 and TRBJ2-1; 8 bases line up with TRBD2. V lost 1 base and J lost 5; bases outside the gene matches: 4. The CDR3 spans 15 residues. Germline V CDR1 and CDR2: SGHTA, FQGNSA. DNA of the CDR3: TGTGCCAGCAGCTTAGAAGCGGGGGCTCACAATGAGCAGTTCTTC. Amino acids: CASSLEAGAHNEQFF.